A single sample gave rise to the 28 T cell receptor beta chains below, sequenced in a study of T cell changes during pregnancy in multiple sclerosis. The method was immunoSEQ multiplex PCR; TCRdb's version includes in-frame clones alone and lacks a portion of them. The sample lists about 13,000 clones, roughly 88% occurring once. The material sequenced was CD8+ T cells from peripheral blood mononuclear cells, taken after pregnancy. The receptors here all came from a female donor in good health, enrolled as a control in a pregnancy study.

V gene TRBV9 combines with J gene TRBJ2-7; the match to TRBD2 covers 8 bases. The CDR3 is made up of 16 amino acids. The V segment lost 4 bases and the J segment 4 bases; nucleotides outside the gene matches: 13. Per germline, CDR1 SGDLS and CDR2 YYNGEE. The CDR3 is CASSPPGTSLFYEQYF. In DNA form, the CDR3 reads TGTGCCAGCAGCCCCCCCGGGACTAGTCTTTTTTACGAGCAGTACTTC.

This clone turned up a few times. The CDR3 nucleotides are TGTGCCAGTAGTATGGCGGACAGCTCCGGAAACACCATATATTTT. Translation: CASSMADSSGNTIYF. The chain is built from TRBV19 and TRBJ1-3, with a weak D call TRBD1 (6 bases). The germline V and J ends were trimmed by 3 bases and 4 bases, with 13 bases remaining between them. Germline lookup yields CDR1 LNHDA and CDR2 SQIVND (reference sequence). This CDR3 spans 15 amino acids.

The V and J genes are TRBV10-3 and TRBJ1-1, with D maybe TRBD1 (5 bases). The CDR3 consists of 17 residues. The germline V and J ends were trimmed by 0 bases and 5 bases, with 19 bases remaining between them. Germline lookup yields CDR1 ENHRY and CDR2 SYGVKD. CDR3 coding DNA: TGTGCCATCAGTGAGTCGAGTTCGATGACAGCTCATACTGAAGCTTTCTTT. The encoded protein is CAISESSSMTAHTEAFF.

The gene calls are TRBV21-1 and TRBJ2-3; TRBD2 reflects the table's D call only, with no check against the DNA. TRBV21-1 has pseudogene status. The CDR3 consists of 12 residues. The chain's CDR3 is CASSWGADTQYF. DNA for the CDR3: TGTGCCAGCAGCTGGGGGGCAGATACGCAGTATTTT.

In this sample, this clone is medium-sized. The rearrangement joins TRBV10-3 to TRBJ1-3, with unresolved D. V lost 5 bases to trimming and J lost 0 bases, with 11 bases between them. Looked up from germline, CDR1 is ENHRY and CDR2 is SYGVKD. The CDR3 runs to 15 residues. The DNA for the CDR3 is TGTGCCATCAGTCCACTTCAAAACTCTGGAAACACCATATATTTT. It specifies CAISPLQNSGNTIYF.

This sequence joins TRBV6-1 and TRBJ1-5, with D perhaps matching TRBD1 (6 bases). V lost 4 bases and J lost 2, with 12 bases in between. The CDR3 covers 15 residues. Germline CDR1 and CDR2: MNHNS and SASEGT. CDR3 DNA sequence: TGTGCCAGCAGTGTCGAAGGGGGTGGCAATCAGCCCCAGCATTTT. Its translation: CASSVEGGGNQPQHF.

The rearrangement links TRBV4-2 to TRBJ2-7, with 8 bases matching TRBD2. V lost 0 bases and J lost 2; bases outside the gene matches: 9. The CDR3 spans 17 residues. Germline lookup yields CDR1 LGHNA and CDR2 YNFKEQ. The CDR3 loop reads CASSQDSGGPPTYEQYF. DNA of the CDR3: TGTGCCAGCAGCCAAGATTCGGGGGGGCCCCCAACCTACGAGCAGTACTTC.

This sequence joins TRBV10-3 and TRBJ1-3; D is uncertain. Trimming stripped 8 bases from V and 0 bases from J, with 5 bases between. Germline V gene sequence: CDR1 ENHRY, CDR2 SYGVKD. CDR3 length: 12 residues. This CDR3 is CAIVSSGNTIYF. The CDR3, as DNA: TGTGCCATCGTATCCTCTGGAAACACCATATATTTT.

The rearrangement uses TRBV28 and TRBJ2-3, with a possible D match to TRBD2 (6 bases). This CDR3 contains 21 residues. V was cut by 5 bases and J by 0 bases, with 30 bases left in between. The V gene's germline CDR1 is MDHEN and CDR2 SYDVKM. CDR3 sequence: CASSPWGGGRVTVISTDTQYF. The CDR3 bases are TGTGCCAGCAGTCCATGGGGAGGTGGGCGAGTCACGGTTATTAGCACAGATACGCAGTATTTT.

The CDR3 DNA is TGTGCCAGCAGCGTTAGCGGGAGGAGCACAGATACGCAGTATTTT. Encoded protein: CASSVSGRSTDTQYF. The V and J genes are TRBV7-8 and TRBJ2-3, with 10 bases aligning to TRBD2. The junction had 2 bases not matched to a gene; V was cut back by 5 bases and J by 0 bases. The germline CDR1 and CDR2 sequences are SGHVS and FQNEAQ. This CDR3 comprises 15 residues.

This clone was seen once. The chain joins TRBV4-2 to TRBJ2-1; maybe TRBD2 (6 bases). The germline CDR1 and CDR2 sequences are LGHNA and YNFKEQ. V was pared by 6 bases and J by 1 base, with 16 bases between. This CDR3 spans 16 amino acids. Here the CDR3 reads CASSSSREESYNEQFF. The CDR3, as DNA: TGTGCCAGCAGTTCCTCCAGGGAGGAGTCCTACAATGAGCAGTTCTTC.

The gene calls are TRBV2 and TRBJ2-2; no firm D call. The ends were cut back, 5 bases at V and 0 bases at J, with 16 bases in the middle. In germline, CDR1 is SNHLY, CDR2 FYNNEI. CDR3 size: 17 residues. DNA of the CDR3: TGTGCCAGCAGTCAGAATAGACACCGACCGAACACCGGGGAGCTGTTTTTT. Encoded protein: CASSQNRHRPNTGELFF.

This chain uses TRBV6-6 with TRBJ2-1, with TRBD2 matching over 10 bases. V dropped 6 bases and J dropped 7; count of bases not matched to a gene: 9. The CDR3 consists of 15 residues. Germline CDR1 is MNHNY and CDR2 is SVGAGI (reference sequence). CDR3: CASSSRGTSVNEQFF. The CDR3 DNA sequence: TGTGCCAGCAGCTCGAGGGGGACTAGCGTAAATGAGCAGTTCTTC.

CDR3 coding DNA: TGTGCCAGCAGTTACGGACAGGGGTTTGCTGAAGCTTTCTTT. As protein: CASSYGQGFAEAFF. V gene TRBV27 combines with J gene TRBJ1-1; 9 bases fit TRBD1. Germline CDR1 reads MNHEY; CDR2 reads SMNVEV (reference sequence). The CDR3 contains 14 residues. The J segment lost 6 bases and the V segment lost 4 bases, leaving 6 bases of the junction unmatched.

The chain is built from TRBV13 and TRBJ2-1; 13 bases match TRBD2. The germline V gene has CDR1 PRHDT and CDR2 FYEKMQ (reference sequence). V lost 3 bases and J lost 9; bases outside the gene matches: 2. The CDR3 totals 14 residues. CDR3 loop: CASSFGLAGAEQFF. The DNA of the CDR3 is TGTGCCAGCAGCTTTGGACTAGCGGGAGCTGAGCAGTTCTTC. Based on the CDR3 plus reference TRBV13 and TRBJ2-1, the full variable domain is AAGVIQSPRHLIKEKRETATLKCYPIPRHDTVYWYQQGPGQDPQFLISFYEKMQSDKGSIPDRFSAQQFSDYHSELNMSSLELGDSALYFCASSFGLAGAEQFFGPGTRLTVL.

V and J are TRBV11-2 and TRBJ1-5, with D unresolved. The ends were cut back, 2 bases at V and 6 bases at J, with 8 bases in the middle. The length of the CDR3 is 13 residues. Germline V lookup: CDR1 SGHAT, CDR2 FQNNGV. The CDR3 loop is CASSLFSGQPQHF. As DNA, the CDR3 is TGTGCCAGCAGCTTATTTTCCGGTCAGCCCCAGCATTTT.

V usage is TRBV7-2 and J usage is TRBJ2-7; 9 bases map to TRBD1. The CDR3 totals 15 residues. J lost 2 bases, V lost 4 bases, and 6 bases had no gene match. Germline CDR1 reads SGHTA; CDR2 reads FQGNSA. CDR3 sequence (DNA): TGTGCCAGCAGCTCCACAGGGGGCCTACCCTACGAGCAGTACTTC. This encodes CASSSTGGLPYEQYF.

The chain links TRBV6-5 to TRBJ2-7; 8 bases are a match to TRBD1. Trimming at V came to 2 bases and at J to 4 bases, leaving 7 bases not matched to a gene. CDR1 is MNHEY and CDR2 is SVGAGI in the germline V gene. The length of the CDR3 is 15 residues. CDR3 in DNA: TGTGCCAGCAGTTACGAAATGAGGACAGGGTACGAGCAGTACTTC. Translated: CASSYEMRTGYEQYF.

The genes are TRBV15 and TRBJ2-7; 11 bases are a match to TRBD2. Trimming at V came to 0 bases and at J to 2 bases, leaving 12 bases not matched to a gene. Germline V gene data show CDR1 as LNHNV and CDR2 as YYDKDF (reference sequence). This CDR3 region has 19 residues. CDR3 loop: CATSRDLASGRPAAYEQYF. The CDR3 DNA sequence: TGTGCCACCAGCAGAGATTTGGCTAGCGGGAGGCCTGCGGCCTACGAGCAGTACTTC.

The V gene is TRBV27, the J gene TRBJ1-2, with no clear D. V dropped 0 bases and J dropped 6 bases, with 14 bases sitting between them. The germline V gene encodes CDR1 MNHEY and CDR2 SMNVEV (reference sequence). The CDR3 is 15 amino acids. This CDR3 is CASSLSRVPYDGYTF. The CDR3 region has the DNA TGTGCCAGCAGTTTATCTCGGGTCCCCTATGATGGCTACACCTTC.

V and J are TRBV5-1 and TRBJ1-4; D gene ambiguous. Between the trimmed V and J ends, which lost 0 bases and 4 bases, there was a span of 7 bases. Germline CDR1 reads SGHRS; CDR2 reads YFSETQ. The CDR3 is 14 residues long. The CDR3 here is CASSLEQNNEKLFF. Written as DNA, the CDR3 is TGCGCCAGCAGCTTGGAACAGAATAATGAAAAACTGTTTTTT.

The chain links TRBV10-1 to TRBJ1-5; 9 bases align to TRBD1. Germline CDR1 WNHNN, CDR2 SYGVQD (reference sequence). This CDR3 has 14 amino acids. V lost 10 bases, J lost 4 bases, and 8 bases stayed unmatched. The CDR3 is CATCPGTGNQPQHF. The CDR3 coding sequence is TGCGCCACCTGTCCCGGGACAGGGAATCAGCCCCAGCATTTT.

The V call is TRBV2, the J call TRBJ2-3, with 8 bases aligning to TRBD2. The CDR3 loop spans 11 amino acids. V was clipped by 8 bases and J by 6 bases; unmatched bases: 1. CDR1 and CDR2 (germline): SNHLY, FYNNEI. The CDR3 region is CASSGGDTQYF. The DNA of the CDR3 is TGTGCCAGCTCGGGGGGGGATACGCAGTATTTT.

The rearrangement joins TRBV11-2 to TRBJ2-7; 8 bases agree with TRBD1. CDR1 is SGHAT, CDR2 FQNNGV, per germline. The CDR3 is 14 residues long. The V segment lost 5 bases and the J segment 4 bases; nucleotides outside the gene matches: 7. CDR3 in amino acids: CASSIPGQVYEQYF. The CDR3 region has the DNA TGTGCCAGCAGCATACCGGGACAGGTGTACGAGCAGTACTTC.

This rearrangement joins TRBV4-1 to TRBJ1-5; TRBD1 might be the D (5 bases). CDR1 and CDR2 from the germline V gene are MGHRA and YSYEKL. V shed 6 bases and J shed 4 bases, with 13 bases lying between them. This CDR3 is 14 amino acids long. CDR3 sequence: CASSRGGENQPQHF. The DNA for the CDR3 is TGCGCCAGCAGTCGCGGGGGGGAAAATCAGCCCCAGCATTTT.

This chain connects TRBV27 to TRBJ2-3, with 9 bases matching TRBD2. The CDR3 length is 15 residues. Trimming cost V 4 bases and J 2 bases; bases outside gene matches: 4. Germline V gives CDR1 MNHEY, CDR2 SMNVEV (reference sequence). The CDR3, as DNA: TGTGCCAGCAGTTCCCGGACTAGCGACACAGATACGCAGTATTTT. It is translated as CASSSRTSDTDTQYF.

V gene TRBV7-9 combines with J gene TRBJ2-5; 8 bases are a match to TRBD2. V trimming: 5 bases; J trimming: 1 base; junction bases outside the gene matches: 6. This CDR3 region has 15 residues. Germline values: CDR1 SEHNR, CDR2 FQNEAQ (reference sequence). The CDR3 sequence: CASSQAGVLQETQYF. The CDR3 DNA reads TGTGCCAGCAGCCAAGCGGGGGTCCTCCAAGAGACCCAGTACTTC.

V and J are TRBV7-3 and TRBJ2-3; maybe TRBD1 (6 bases). CDR1 is SGHTA, CDR2 FQGTGA, per germline. Trimming left V 5 bases short and J 3 bases short, with 18 bases between. This CDR3 is built from 16 residues. Here the CDR3 reads CASSPTLPGVTDTQYF. CDR3 in DNA: TGTGCCAGCAGCCCAACTCTCCCAGGGGTGACAGATACGCAGTATTTT. Using reference TRBV7-3 and TRBJ2-3 for the parts outside the CDR3, the full variable domain is GAGVSQTPSNKVTEKGKYVELRCDPISGHTALYWYRQSLGQGPEFLIYFQGTGAADDSGLPNDRFFAVRPEGSVSTLKIQRTERGDSAVYLCASSPTLPGVTDTQYFGPGTRLTVL.